The 26 T cell receptor beta chains presented below share a single source sample, sequenced in a study of type 1 regulatory T cells. Their antigens are not known. TCRdb itself ran the reads through MiXCR, one entry per CDR3 protein. This sample has about 62,000 distinct CDR3 sequences; 62% occur once, and the top ten carry less than 2%. The sample comprised cultured non-Tr1 T cells, either the whole culture or a sorted T cell fraction (not recorded which). Every receptor here comes from a human donor in good health.

This rearrangement joins TRBV24-1 to TRBJ2-5; the match to TRBD1 covers 7 bases. Germline trimming cut 4 bases from V and 3 bases from J; bases unmatched to any gene: 4. This CDR3 contains 14 residues. Germline CDR1 KGHDR, CDR2 SFDVKD. CDR3 in DNA: TGTGCCACCAGTGAGACAGGGACAGAAGAGACCCAGTACTTC. This codes for CATSETGTEETQYF.

V gene TRBV7-2 combines with J gene TRBJ2-7, with D uncertain. The CDR3 is 15 amino acids. Germline loops: CDR1 SGHTA, CDR2 FQGNSA. With 3 bases removed from V and 7 bases from J, the gap between germline ends came to 19 bases. The CDR3 loop reads CASSFVPEVSREQYF. DNA for the CDR3: TGTGCCAGCAGCTTTGTCCCAGAGGTCTCGAGGGAGCAGTACTTC.

The sample holds a few counts of this clonotype. This chain links TRBV20-1 with TRBJ1-6, with TRBD1 identical over 9 bases. Trimming took 3 bases from V and 5 from J; bases not matched to a gene: 5. The CDR3 spans 15 residues. Germline CDR1 reads DFQATT; CDR2 reads SNEGSKA (reference sequence). The CDR3 bases are TGCAGTGCTAGGGACAGGGGAGGCGATAATTCACCCCTCCACTTT. Translation: CSARDRGGDNSPLHF.

V is TRBV7-2 and J is TRBJ2-2; D might be TRBD1 (5 bases). The germline V gene has CDR1 SGHTA and CDR2 FQGNSA. Trimming took 5 bases from V and 1 from J, leaving 14 bases between them. The CDR3 covers 16 residues. The CDR3 coding sequence is TGTGCCAGCAGCCCGTCCTTCACAGGGAACACCGGGGAGCTGTTTTTT. Its translation: CASSPSFTGNTGELFF.

A few counts support this clonotype. The chain employs TRBV5-1 and TRBJ1-1; 9 bases line up with TRBD1. V dropped 7 bases and J dropped 4; count of bases not matched to a gene: 8. CDR3 size: 14 residues. CDR1 is SGHRS and CDR2 is YFSETQ in the germline V gene. In DNA, the CDR3 is TGCGCCAGCGCCCGCCAGACAGGGGGCACTGAAGCTTTCTTT. Amino acids: CASARQTGGTEAFF.

The chain employs TRBV24-1 and TRBJ1-4, with D possibly matching TRBD1 (5 bases). Deletions cut 3 bases from V and 4 bases from J, with 11 bases between. Germline CDR1 KGHDR, CDR2 SFDVKD. This CDR3 region has 15 residues. Here the CDR3 reads CATSDRGDGNEKLFF. The CDR3 DNA reads as TGTGCCACCAGTGATCGCGGGGACGGTAATGAAAAACTGTTTTTT.

Remarks on this clonotype: The germline gene is not matched at one end of the junction; a read error may be the cause. The V gene is TRBV14, the J gene TRBJ1-4; possibly TRBD1 for D (6 bases). The length of the CDR3 is 16 residues. Germline CDR1 and CDR2: SGHDN and FVKESK. CDR3 sequence: CANSPGHFATNEKLFF. CDR3 nucleotide sequence: TGTGCCAACAGCCCGGGACATTTCGCAACTAATGAAAAACTGTTTTTT.

The V and J genes are TRBV12-3 or TRBV12-4 and TRBJ1-3; D is perhaps TRBD1 (5 bases). CDR3 length: 12 residues. The V gene lost 7 bases and the J gene lost 9 bases, with 13 bases spanning the gap. The CDR3 spells CASTLGEGTIYF. Here the CDR3 DNA reads TGTGCCAGCACCTTGGGGGAAGGCACCATATATTTT.

This clonotype was detected a few times. The chain uses TRBV6-5 and TRBJ2-7; no firm D call. The CDR3 has 14 residues. The germline V gene has CDR1 MNHEY and CDR2 SVGAGI. V was cut by 5 bases and J by 2 bases, with 13 bases left in between. The CDR3 bases are TGTGCCAGCAGTCCCGGAGCCGGGCCCTACGAGCAGTACTTC. Protein: CASSPGAGPYEQYF.

This chain connects TRBV12-3 or TRBV12-4 to TRBJ2-2; D call uncertain. Trimming removed 6 bases from V and 6 bases from J, with 11 bases in between. The CDR3 is 13 residues long. The CDR3 spells CASRNRGPGELFF. The CDR3 DNA reads as TGTGCCAGCAGAAACAGAGGACCCGGGGAGCTGTTTTTT.

The CDR3 here is CASSGLNVGGRASYNEQFF. CDR3 nucleotide sequence: TGTGCCAGCAGTGGGCTGAACGTTGGCGGGAGGGCCTCCTACAATGAGCAGTTCTTC. J is TRBJ2-1 and V is TRBV2; 9 nucleotides match TRBD2. Germline CDR1 and CDR2: SNHLY and FYNNEI. V shed 4 bases and J 0 bases; nucleotides not matched to a gene: 13. The CDR3 contains 19 residues. Complete variable domain (other parts from reference TRBV2 and TRBJ2-1): EPEVTQTPSHQVTQMGQEVILRCVPISNHLYFYWYRQILGQKVEFLVSFYNNEISEKSEIFDDQFSVERPDGSNFTLKIRSTKLEDSAMYFCASSGLNVGGRASYNEQFFGPGTRLTVL.

This clonotype was seen a few times. The chain is built from TRBV12-3 or TRBV12-4 and TRBJ1-1; 8 bases line up with TRBD1. Trimming took 6 bases from V and 5 from J; bases not matched to a gene: 5. This CDR3 spans 13 amino acids. The CDR3 reads CASRGQVRTEAFF. The CDR3 DNA reads TGTGCCAGCAGGGGACAGGTGCGGACTGAAGCTTTCTTT.

The gene calls are TRBV14 and TRBJ2-3; 7 nucleotides match TRBD2. CDR3 length equals 15 residues. Unmatched junction bases numbered 7, after V lost 5 bases and J lost 2 bases. Germline V gives CDR1 SGHDN, CDR2 FVKESK. The CDR3 loop is CASSGRETITDTQYF. CDR3 DNA: TGTGCCAGCAGCGGGCGGGAGACAATCACAGATACGCAGTATTTT.

The sample holds a few counts of this clonotype. This rearrangement joins TRBV4-2 to TRBJ1-2; the D gene is possibly TRBD1 (5 bases). CDR3 length: 15 amino acids. With 0 bases removed from V and 8 bases from J, the gap between germline ends came to 16 bases. Germline V gene sequence: CDR1 LGHNA, CDR2 YNFKEQ. CDR3 coding DNA: TGTGCCAGCAGCCAAGATCTCGGGGCCGCTTCGGGCTACACCTTC. This sequence encodes CASSQDLGAASGYTF.

This chain connects TRBV29-1 to TRBJ2-3; the D gene is possibly TRBD1 (5 bases). From germline, CDR1 is SQVTM and CDR2 ANQGSEA. This CDR3 comprises 14 residues. Trimming removed 0 bases at V and 3 bases at J, with 10 bases between. The CDR3 DNA sequence: TGCAGCGTTGAAGATTTTCAGGGTACAGATACGCAGTATTTT. Translation: CSVEDFQGTDTQYF.

The gene calls are TRBV20-1 and TRBJ2-1; D possibly corresponds to TRBD2 (6 bases). Trimming cost V 6 bases and J 8 bases, with 14 bases left between them. CDR3 length: 12 amino acids. CDR1 is DFQATT and CDR2 is SNEGSKA in the germline V gene (reference sequence). CDR3 sequence: CSAGLKSDEQFF. The CDR3 nucleotides are TGCAGTGCGGGACTGAAATCGGATGAGCAGTTCTTC.

The chain has TRBV10-2 and TRBJ2-4; 7 bases agree with TRBD2. Germline CDR1 WSHSY, CDR2 SAAADI. This CDR3 spans 15 amino acids. J was trimmed by 7 bases and V by 7 bases; bases with no gene match: 13. The CDR3 DNA sequence: TGCGCCAGCATGACTGAGACAACCGGGGGGAACATTCAGTACTTC. Its translation: CASMTETTGGNIQYF.

This sequence joins TRBV5-1 and TRBJ2-3; tentatively, D is TRBD1 (5 bases). Germline CDR1 reads SGHRS; CDR2 reads YFSETQ. The CDR3 extends over 16 amino acids. V lost 4 bases, J lost 1 base, and 16 bases lay in between. The CDR3 nucleotides are TGCGCCAGCAGCCACGACAGAAAGCGCGGCACAGATACGCAGTATTTT. Its protein is CASSHDRKRGTDTQYF.

This rearrangement joins TRBV7-8 to TRBJ2-7; D perhaps matches TRBD1 (5 bases). The length of the CDR3 is 15 residues. The V gene's germline CDR1 is SGHVS and CDR2 FQNEAQ. Trimming shortened V by 0 bases and J by 0 bases, and 9 bases separated the two germline ends. The CDR3 region is CASSLAGQVSYEQYF. Here the CDR3 DNA reads TGTGCCAGCAGCTTAGCGGGGCAGGTCTCCTACGAGCAGTACTTC.

CDR3 nucleotides: TGTGCCAGCACCTATGAAGCGGGAGGGAGGGACGAGCAGTACTTC. Its translation is CASTYEAGGRDEQYF. The V and J genes are TRBV7-2 and TRBJ2-7, with 10 bases that match TRBD2. With 7 bases clipped from V and 5 bases from J, the junction kept 11 bases outside the gene matches. The CDR3 is 15 residues long. CDR1 is SGHTA and CDR2 is FQGNSA in the germline V gene.

In regard to this clonotype: A junction end diverges from the germline sequence, so it may reflect a read error. This chain connects TRBV20-1 to TRBJ1-1; TRBD1 might be the D (6 bases). Looked up from germline, CDR1 is DFQATT and CDR2 is SNEGSKA (reference sequence). This CDR3 is built from 16 residues. CDR3 in DNA: TGCAGTGCAGACGGTATTGCAGAGGGGGTGAACGCTGAAGCTTTCTTT. Translation gives CSADGIAEGVNAEAFF.

V and J are TRBV19 and TRBJ2-3, with D maybe TRBD2 (5 bases). CDR3 length: 14 residues. Trimming removed 4 bases at V and 0 bases at J, with 8 bases between. Germline CDR1 reads LNHDA; CDR2 reads SQIVND (reference sequence). The CDR3 nucleotides read TGTGCCAGTAGTACAACGGGGAGCACAGATACGCAGTATTTT. It encodes CASSTTGSTDTQYF.

The chain combines TRBV18 with TRBJ2-1; 7 bases map to TRBD1. There are 18 residues in the CDR3. Trimming removed 3 bases from V and 0 bases from J; junction bases left unmatched: 11. Germline V gene data show CDR1 as KGHSH and CDR2 as LQKENI. The CDR3 coding sequence is TGTGCCAGCTCACCTACCGTTACAGGGGCCAGCTCCTACAATGAGCAGTTCTTC. This translates into CASSPTVTGASSYNEQFF. Complete variable domain (other parts from reference TRBV18 and TRBJ2-1): NAGVMQNPRHLVRRRGQEARLRCSPMKGHSHVYWYRQLPEEGLKFMVYLQKENIIDESGMPKERFSAEFPKEGPSILRIQQVVRGDSAAYFCASSPTVTGASSYNEQFFGPGTRLTVL.

The chain employs TRBV7-8 and TRBJ2-3; a possible D gene is TRBD2 (7 bases). This CDR3 has 15 amino acids. Germline CDR1 is SGHVS and CDR2 is FQNEAQ. The germline V and J ends were trimmed by 5 bases and 6 bases, with 18 bases remaining between them. CDR3 bases: TGTGCCAGCAGCCCACCCGGGGGGCGCGAGGATACGCAGTATTTT. Translated, it gives CASSPPGGREDTQYF.

The V gene is TRBV7-2, the J gene TRBJ2-2; D may match TRBD1 or TRBD2 (5 bases each). This CDR3 is built from 16 residues. Looked up from germline, CDR1 is SGHTA and CDR2 is FQGNSA. V gave up 1 base and J gave up 1 base, with 10 bases separating them. In DNA form, the CDR3 reads TGTGCCAGCAGCTTAGATCTTGGGGGGAACACCGGGGAGCTGTTTTTT. Translating it yields CASSLDLGGNTGELFF.

The genes are TRBV18 and TRBJ1-4; no clear D. V was shortened by 2 bases and J by 8 bases, with 12 bases between the two germline ends. CDR3 length: 14 amino acids. CDR1 and CDR2 from the germline V gene are KGHSH and LQKENI. The CDR3 protein is CASSPGFSGEKLFF. In DNA form, the CDR3 reads TGTGCCAGCTCACCAGGTTTTTCCGGGGAAAAACTGTTTTTT. Filled out from reference TRBV18 and TRBJ1-4, the complete variable domain reads NAGVMQNPRHLVRRRGQEARLRCSPMKGHSHVYWYRQLPEEGLKFMVYLQKENIIDESGMPKERFSAEFPKEGPSILRIQQVVRGDSAAYFCASSPGFSGEKLFFGSGTQLSVL.